Each of the 31 T cell receptor beta chains below was sequenced from the same sample in a study of vaccination effects on CD4 cells after COVID-19. Some clones are missing from TCRdb's copy, which holds only in-frame ones; the method was immunoSEQ multiplex PCR. In the table there are 20,000 to 25,000 clones, 69% of which are singletons. The antigens of these receptors remain unknown. Pools of viral peptides were used by the ViraFEST assay to expand antigen-specific CD4+ T cells ahead of sequencing. Following culture for around 10 days, CD4+ T cells were isolated. Participants completed two doses of the BNT162b2 or mRNA-1273 vaccine. Sequenced material: CD4+ T cells from PBMCs cultured with SARS-CoV-2 spike peptides, taken after COVID-19 vaccination. These receptors were obtained from a human donor who received a COVID-19 vaccine.

This clone has a single count. The same CDR3 can be traced to other DNA sequences in this sample. This chain links TRBV18 with TRBJ1-1, with a tentative D call TRBD1 (5 bases). V lost 6 bases, J lost 0 bases, and 8 bases lay in between. The germline CDR1 and CDR2 sequences are KGHSH and LQKENI. CDR3 length: 13 amino acids. CDR3 in amino acids: CASSPGMNTEAFF. DNA for the CDR3: TGTGCCAGCTCTCCAGGGATGAACACTGAAGCTTTCTTT.

V usage is TRBV29-1 and J usage is TRBJ1-3; 8 bases agree with TRBD1. The CDR3 totals 13 residues. V lost 8 bases to trimming and J lost 2 bases; unmatched junction nucleotides: 5. Looked up from germline, CDR1 is SQVTM and CDR2 is ANQGSEA. Here the CDR3 reads CSPMDRAGNTIYF. CDR3 sequence (DNA): TGCAGCCCGATGGACAGGGCTGGAAACACCATATATTTT.

In its sample, this clone was seen a few times. CDR3 DNA sequence: TGTGCCAGCACGGGGGGGAACACCGGGGAGCTGTTTTTT. This encodes CASTGGNTGELFF. The rearrangement joins TRBV11-3 to TRBJ2-2, with TRBD2 matching over 7 bases. Trimming removed 7 bases from V and 1 base from J; junction bases left unmatched: 0. The CDR3 is 13 residues long. In germline, CDR1 is SGHNT, CDR2 YENEEA.

J is TRBJ2-7 and V is TRBV10-1; D not certain. Trimming took 10 bases from V and 2 from J, leaving 21 bases between them. Germline V gene lookup returns CDR1 WNHNN and CDR2 SYGVQD (reference sequence). CDR3 length: 15 residues. CDR3 bases: TGCGCCATCCTAATAACTGGAAGTCGAACCTACGAGCAGTACTTC. As protein: CAILITGSRTYEQYF.

This rearrangement joins TRBV5-1 to TRBJ2-5; D not resolved. Germline CDR1 SGHRS, CDR2 YFSETQ. The CDR3 has 14 residues. Trimming removed 1 base at V and 5 bases at J, with 12 bases between. As DNA, the CDR3 is TGCGCCAGCAGCTTGTCTCCAGAAGGGGAGACCCAGTACTTC. This gives the protein CASSLSPEGETQYF.

This chain uses TRBV2 with TRBJ1-1, with D tentatively TRBD1 (5 bases). This CDR3 has 15 amino acids. Per the germline V gene, CDR1 is SNHLY and CDR2 is FYNNEI. Trimming pared 4 bases from V and 0 bases from J, leaving 12 bases between. In DNA, the CDR3 is TGTGCCAGCAGTGGAGGGGAGGGCATGAACACTGAAGCTTTCTTT. It specifies CASSGGEGMNTEAFF. The full variable domain, in which reference TRBV2 and TRBJ1-1 provide the parts outside the CDR3, is EPEVTQTPSHQVTQMGQEVILRCVPISNHLYFYWYRQILGQKVEFLVSFYNNEISEKSEIFDDQFSVERPDGSNFTLKIRSTKLEDSAMYFCASSGGEGMNTEAFFGQGTRLTVV.

This clone was detected only once. The rearrangement joins TRBV12-3 or TRBV12-4 to TRBJ1-2, with 8 nucleotides matching TRBD1. The V gene end was trimmed by 3 bases and the J gene end by 6 bases; junction bases not matched to a gene: 3. The CDR3 has 13 residues. This chain's CDR3 is CASSLSGGDGYTF. As DNA, the CDR3 is TGTGCCAGCAGTTTGTCAGGGGGCGATGGCTACACCTTC.

The rearrangement uses TRBV24-1 and TRBJ2-3; 10 bases match TRBD2. Germline values: CDR1 KGHDR, CDR2 SFDVKD. This CDR3 has 15 residues. With 3 bases clipped from V and 6 bases from J, the junction kept 5 bases outside the gene matches. The CDR3 nucleotides read TGTGCCACCAGTGATACCGGGACTAGCGCCGATACGCAGTATTTT. Translating it yields CATSDTGTSADTQYF.

The genes are TRBV20-1 and TRBJ1-2; D perhaps matches TRBD1 (5 bases). V gave up 3 bases and J gave up 4 bases, with 12 bases separating them. The germline gives CDR1 DFQATT, CDR2 SNEGSKA (reference sequence). This CDR3 is 13 amino acids long. This chain's CDR3 is CSASVQGAYGYTF. CDR3 DNA: TGCAGTGCTAGTGTCCAGGGTGCCTATGGCTACACCTTC.

This clone was recorded once. The chain has TRBV7-9 and TRBJ2-4; 10 bases map to TRBD1. This CDR3 has 16 residues. V was clipped by 5 bases and J by 2 bases; unmatched bases: 6. CDR1 and CDR2 (germline): SEHNR, FQNEAQ (reference sequence). For the CDR3, the DNA is TGTGCCAGCAGCGTAGGGGACAGGGGTACCAAAAACATTCAGTACTTC. This codes for CASSVGDRGTKNIQYF.

The gene calls are TRBV6-2 or TRBV6-3 and TRBJ2-1; D may correspond to TRBD1 or TRBD2 (7 bases each). Per the germline V gene, CDR1 is MNHEY and CDR2 is SVGEGT. The CDR3 totals 18 residues. V lost 3 bases to trimming and J lost 5 bases, with 23 bases between them. In DNA, the CDR3 is TGTGCCAGCAGTTATGTGACAGGGAGGGGAGGGCCCAACAATGAGCAGTTCTTC. Its translation is CASSYVTGRGGPNNEQFF.

The V and J genes are TRBV5-1 and TRBJ2-7; D unclear. Germline values: CDR1 SGHRS, CDR2 YFSETQ. Between the trimmed V and J ends, which lost 0 bases and 0 bases, there was a span of 4 bases. This CDR3 contains 13 residues. The CDR3 coding sequence is TGCGCCAGCAGCTTGGAGGGCTCCTACGAGCAGTACTTC. Its translation is CASSLEGSYEQYF. The full variable domain, completed using reference TRBV5-1 and TRBJ2-7, is KAGVTQTPRYLIKTRGQQVTLSCSPISGHRSVSWYQQTPGQGLQFLFEYFSETQRNKGNFPGRFSGRQFSNSRSEMNVSTLELGDSALYLCASSLEGSYEQYFGPGTRLTVT.

The chain uses TRBV4-2 and TRBJ1-5; D gene ambiguous. This CDR3 spans 15 amino acids. With 1 base removed from V and 3 bases from J, the gap between germline ends came to 10 bases. The germline CDR1 and CDR2 sequences are LGHNA and YNFKEQ. CDR3 bases: TGTGCCAGCAGCCAAGCGGTACAGATCAATCAGCCCCAGCATTTT. Residues: CASSQAVQINQPQHF.

This clone has only one observation. This chain uses TRBV24-1 with TRBJ2-2; D is possibly TRBD1 (5 bases). Germline V lookup: CDR1 KGHDR, CDR2 SFDVKD. This CDR3 has 15 amino acids. Trimming pared 4 bases from V and 0 bases from J, leaving 8 bases between. In DNA, the CDR3 is TGTGCCACCAGTGAAGCCAGGGCGAACACCGGGGAGCTGTTTTTT. Its translation is CATSEARANTGELFF.

V usage is TRBV7-9 and J usage is TRBJ1-1, with no clear D. V dropped 6 bases and J dropped 0 bases, with 5 bases sitting between them. The CDR3 contains 12 residues. CDR1 and CDR2 from the germline V gene are SEHNR and FQNEAQ (reference sequence). For the CDR3, the DNA is TGTGCCAGCAGGGGAATGAACACTGAAGCTTTCTTT. It translates to CASRGMNTEAFF. Together with reference TRBV7-9 and TRBJ1-1, the CDR3 gives the full variable domain: DTGVSQNPRHKITKRGQNVTFRCDPISEHNRLYWYRQTLGQGPEFLTYFQNEAQLEKSRLLSDRFSAERPKGSFSTLEIQRTEQGDSAMYLCASRGMNTEAFFGQGTRLTVV.

The gene calls are TRBV2 and TRBJ2-7; 11 bases align to TRBD2. V gave up 3 bases and J gave up 2 bases; unmatched junction bases: 3. The germline CDR1 and CDR2 sequences are SNHLY and FYNNEI. CDR3 length: 15 amino acids. The CDR3 loop reads CASSEGLAEAYEQYF. The CDR3 bases are TGTGCCAGCAGTGAGGGACTAGCGGAGGCCTACGAGCAGTACTTC.

The gene calls are TRBV18 and TRBJ1-2; 9 nucleotides align to TRBD1. In germline, CDR1 is KGHSH, CDR2 LQKENI. After removal of 3 bases from V and 7 bases from J, the junction contained 15 bases not matched to a gene. The CDR3 sequence is 17 residues long. The DNA for the CDR3 is TGTGCCAGCTCACCCCCTGCGTTTGTCGGGACAGGGCTTGGCTACACCTTC. It translates to CASSPPAFVGTGLGYTF.

The chain combines TRBV18 with TRBJ2-5; D is ambiguous. Per germline, CDR1 KGHSH and CDR2 LQKENI. The CDR3 contains 14 residues. Trimming took off 3 bases at V and 2 bases at J, with 10 bases between the two ends. CDR3: CASSPSRYQETQYF. The CDR3, as DNA: TGTGCCAGCTCACCTTCCAGGTATCAAGAGACCCAGTACTTC.

This chain links TRBV12-3 or TRBV12-4 with TRBJ2-7, with 7 bases matching TRBD1. The CDR3 extends over 13 amino acids. The trim removed 6 bases at V and 2 bases at J, leaving 4 bases unmatched. The CDR3 nucleotides are TGTGCCAGCAGCTCGGGACAGACCTACGAGCAGTACTTC. The encoded protein is CASSSGQTYEQYF.

The chain links TRBV6-5 to TRBJ1-5; 11 nucleotides match TRBD1. This CDR3 has 15 residues. Germline V gives CDR1 MNHEY, CDR2 SVGAGI. The trim removed 4 bases at V and 2 bases at J, leaving 1 base unmatched. The DNA of the CDR3 is TGTGCCAGCAGTTCGGGACAGGGGGGCAATCAGCCCCAGCATTTT. Encoded protein: CASSSGQGGNQPQHF.

This clone was counted only a few times. This sequence joins TRBV5-4 and TRBJ1-2; no clear D gene. Trimming removed 0 bases from V and 5 bases from J, with 2 bases in between. Germline lookup yields CDR1 SGHNT and CDR2 YYREEE (reference sequence). This CDR3 has 11 residues. This CDR3 reads CASSLEYGYTF. The CDR3 DNA reads as TGTGCCAGCAGCTTGGAATATGGCTACACCTTC.

The V and J genes are TRBV6-5 and TRBJ1-1; D call uncertain. CDR3 size: 13 residues. V shed 2 bases and J shed 3 bases, with 7 bases lying between them. From germline, CDR1 is MNHEY and CDR2 SVGAGI. The CDR3, as DNA: TGTGCCAGCAGTTACCGCTGGGACACTGAAGCTTTCTTT. Amino acids: CASSYRWDTEAFF.

The gene calls are TRBV9 and TRBJ1-2, with D perhaps matching TRBD1 (5 bases). Germline values: CDR1 SGDLS, CDR2 YYNGEE. V shed 3 bases and J shed 0 bases, with 12 bases lying between them. This CDR3 is 15 amino acids long. The CDR3 DNA reads as TGTGCCAGCAGCGCCGGGACCTATTCTAACTATGGCTACACCTTC. The encoded protein is CASSAGTYSNYGYTF.

The V call is TRBV21-1, the J call TRBJ2-1; the table assigns TRBD2, which was not confirmed against the DNA. TRBV21-1 is tagged as a pseudogene. The CDR3 spans 16 residues. CDR3 region: CASSRTSGRAGNEQFF. The CDR3 nucleotides are TGTGCCAGCAGCAGGACTAGCGGGAGGGCAGGCAATGAGCAGTTCTTC.

The gene calls are TRBV25-1 and TRBJ1-2; possibly TRBD1 for D (5 bases). The V gene's germline CDR1 is MGHDK and CDR2 SYGVNS. The V gene lost 7 bases and the J gene lost 2 bases, with 14 bases spanning the gap. CDR3 length: 14 amino acids. The CDR3, as DNA: TGTGCCAGCAACCCGGAGGGACCAAACTATGGCTACACCTTC. Its protein is CASNPEGPNYGYTF.

V gene TRBV5-1 combines with J gene TRBJ1-6, with 8 bases lining up with TRBD1. CDR3 length: 16 residues. Germline trimming cut 0 bases from V and 4 bases from J; bases unmatched to any gene: 3. The V gene's germline CDR1 is SGHRS and CDR2 YFSETQ. CDR3 amino acids: CASSLVGQGYNSPLHF. The CDR3 region has the DNA TGCGCCAGCAGCTTGGTAGGACAGGGATATAATTCACCCCTCCACTTT.

The gene calls are TRBV5-1 and TRBJ1-1; D gene unclear. The germline V and J ends were trimmed by 2 bases and 3 bases, with 14 bases remaining between them. The CDR3 runs to 15 residues. Germline lookup yields CDR1 SGHRS and CDR2 YFSETQ. The CDR3 DNA sequence: TGCGCCAGCAGCTTAGGCAGCCTTACGGACACTGAAGCTTTCTTT. Protein: CASSLGSLTDTEAFF. Drawing the rest from reference TRBV5-1 and TRBJ1-1, the complete variable domain is KAGVTQTPRYLIKTRGQQVTLSCSPISGHRSVSWYQQTPGQGLQFLFEYFSETQRNKGNFPGRFSGRQFSNSRSEMNVSTLELGDSALYLCASSLGSLTDTEAFFGQGTRLTVV.

The J gene is TRBJ2-3, the V gene TRBV4-1; 8 bases match TRBD2. CDR3 length: 16 residues. Germline values: CDR1 MGHRA, CDR2 YSYEKL. Unmatched junction bases numbered 8, after V lost 4 bases and J lost 2 bases. The CDR3 DNA follows: TGCGCCAGCAGCCCCTGGGCGGGAGGTCCCACAGATACGCAGTATTTT. Its protein is CASSPWAGGPTDTQYF.

The V and J genes are TRBV5-1 and TRBJ2-4; D remains unclear. The CDR3 length is 14 residues. V lost 3 bases and J lost 0, with 7 bases in between. Germline V CDR1 and CDR2: SGHRS, YFSETQ. As DNA, the CDR3 is TGCGCCAGCAGCTCCGTCTTAGCCAAAAACATTCAGTACTTC. The encoded protein is CASSSVLAKNIQYF.

Written as DNA, the CDR3 is TGTGCCAGCTCGCCGACTAGCGGGGTCACAGATACGCAGTATTTT. Its translation: CASSPTSGVTDTQYF. The chain carries TRBV18 and TRBJ2-3; the match to TRBD2 covers 11 bases. This CDR3 is built from 15 residues. Trimming took 6 bases from V and 2 from J; bases not matched to a gene: 4. CDR1 is KGHSH and CDR2 is LQKENI in the germline V gene.

The chain uses TRBV3-1 (or the pseudogene TRBV3-2) and TRBJ2-1; D is undetermined. Germline values: CDR1 LGHDT, CDR2 YNNKEL (reference sequence). Trimming took 5 bases from V and 0 from J, leaving 11 bases between them. The CDR3 loop spans 15 amino acids. CDR3 amino acids: CASSSTPSSYNEQFF. The CDR3 nucleotides read TGTGCCAGCAGCTCGACCCCGAGCTCCTACAATGAGCAGTTCTTC.